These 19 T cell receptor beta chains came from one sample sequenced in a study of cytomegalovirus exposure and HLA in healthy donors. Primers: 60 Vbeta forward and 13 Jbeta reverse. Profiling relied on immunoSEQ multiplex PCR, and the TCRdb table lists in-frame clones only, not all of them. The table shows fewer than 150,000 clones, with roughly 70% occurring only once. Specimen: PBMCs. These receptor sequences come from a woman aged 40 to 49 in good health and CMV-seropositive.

CDR3 DNA sequence: TGTGCCAGCAGCTCAGTAGGGACAGGAAACAATCAGCCCCAGCATTTT. This encodes CASSSVGTGNNQPQHF. V and J are TRBV2 and TRBJ1-5; 8 positions match TRBD1. The CDR3 has 16 amino acids. Trimming removed 6 bases from V and 3 bases from J; junction bases left unmatched: 10. Germline loops: CDR1 SNHLY, CDR2 FYNNEI.

The CDR3 reads CASSPRDRVEKLFF. For the CDR3, the DNA is TGTGCCAGCAGCCCAAGGGACAGGGTAGAAAAACTGTTTTTT. The chain carries TRBV5-8 and TRBJ1-4; 9 nucleotides line up with TRBD1. Trimming at V came to 4 bases and at J to 8 bases, leaving 6 bases not matched to a gene. From germline, CDR1 is SGHTS and CDR2 YDEGEE. The CDR3 runs 14 residues.

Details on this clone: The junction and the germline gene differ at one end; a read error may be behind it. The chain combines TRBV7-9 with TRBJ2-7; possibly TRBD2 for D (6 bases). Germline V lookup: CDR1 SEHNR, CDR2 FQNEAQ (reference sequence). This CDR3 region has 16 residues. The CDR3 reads CSSSLFGGARSYEQYF. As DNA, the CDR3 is TGTTCCAGCAGCTTATTCGGAGGGGCCAGATCCTACGAGCAGTACTTC. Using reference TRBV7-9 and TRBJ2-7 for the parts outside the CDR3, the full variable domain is DTGVSQNPRHKITKRGQNVTFRCDPISEHNRLYWYRQTLGQGPEFLTYFQNEAQLEKSRLLSDRFSAERPKGSFSTLEIQRTEQGDSAMYLCSSSLFGGARSYEQYFGPGTRLTVT.

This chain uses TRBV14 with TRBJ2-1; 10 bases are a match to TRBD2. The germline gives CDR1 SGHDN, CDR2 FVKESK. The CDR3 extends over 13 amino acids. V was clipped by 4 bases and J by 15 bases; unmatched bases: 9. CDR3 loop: CASSRSSSGSWFF. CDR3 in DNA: TGTGCCAGCAGCCGTTCGTCTAGCGGGAGCTGGTTCTTC.

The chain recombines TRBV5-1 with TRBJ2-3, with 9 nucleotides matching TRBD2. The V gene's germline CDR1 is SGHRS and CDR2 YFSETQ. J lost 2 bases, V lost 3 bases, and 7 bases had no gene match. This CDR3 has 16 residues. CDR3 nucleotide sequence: TGCGCCAGCAGCTGGCGGACTAGCGCAAACACAGATACGCAGTATTTT. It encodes CASSWRTSANTDTQYF.

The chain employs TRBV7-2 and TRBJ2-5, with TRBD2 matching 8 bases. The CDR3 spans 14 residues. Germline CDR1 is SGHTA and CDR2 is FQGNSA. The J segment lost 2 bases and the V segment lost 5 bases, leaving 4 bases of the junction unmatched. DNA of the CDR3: TGTGCCAGCAGCAGTAGCGGGAATCAAGAGACCCAGTACTTC. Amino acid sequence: CASSSSGNQETQYF.

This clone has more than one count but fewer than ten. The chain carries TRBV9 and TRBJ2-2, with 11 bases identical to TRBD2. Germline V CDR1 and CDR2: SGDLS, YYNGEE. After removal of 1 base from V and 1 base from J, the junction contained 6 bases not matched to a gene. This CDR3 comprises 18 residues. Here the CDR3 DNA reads TGTGCCAGCAGCGTACTGGTACTAGCGGGGGTGAACACCGGGGAGCTGTTTTTT. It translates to CASSVLVLAGVNTGELFF.

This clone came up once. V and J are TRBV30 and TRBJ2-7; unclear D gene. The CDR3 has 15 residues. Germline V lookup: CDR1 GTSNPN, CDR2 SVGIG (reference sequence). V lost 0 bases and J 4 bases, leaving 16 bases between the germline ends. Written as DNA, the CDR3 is TGTGCCTGGAGTGTACGAAGTCCCCTGGCATACGAGCAGTACTTC. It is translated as CAWSVRSPLAYEQYF.

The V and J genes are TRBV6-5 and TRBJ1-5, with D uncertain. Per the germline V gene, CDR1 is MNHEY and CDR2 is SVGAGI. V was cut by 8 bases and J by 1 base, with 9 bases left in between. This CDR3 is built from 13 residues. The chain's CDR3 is CASGLDSNQPQHF. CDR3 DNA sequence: TGTGCCAGCGGTCTAGACAGCAATCAGCCCCAGCATTTT.

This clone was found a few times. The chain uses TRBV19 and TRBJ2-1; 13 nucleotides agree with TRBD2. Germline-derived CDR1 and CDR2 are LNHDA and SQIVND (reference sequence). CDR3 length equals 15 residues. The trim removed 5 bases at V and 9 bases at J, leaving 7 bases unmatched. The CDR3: CASSPGTSGIVEQFF. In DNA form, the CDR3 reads TGTGCCAGTAGTCCCGGGACTAGCGGGATAGTTGAGCAGTTCTTC.

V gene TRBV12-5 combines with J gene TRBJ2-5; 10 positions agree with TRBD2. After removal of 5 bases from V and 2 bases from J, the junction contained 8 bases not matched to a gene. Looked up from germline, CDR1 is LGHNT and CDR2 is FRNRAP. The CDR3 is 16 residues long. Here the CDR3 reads CASGMGSSGRQETQYF. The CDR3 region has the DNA TGTGCTAGTGGTATGGGGTCTAGCGGGAGACAAGAGACCCAGTACTTC.

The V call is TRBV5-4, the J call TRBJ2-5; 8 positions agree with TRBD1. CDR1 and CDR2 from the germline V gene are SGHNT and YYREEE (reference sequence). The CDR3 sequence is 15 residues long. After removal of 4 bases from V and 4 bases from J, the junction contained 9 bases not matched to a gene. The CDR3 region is CASSQWTGLGETQYF. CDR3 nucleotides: TGTGCCAGCAGCCAGTGGACAGGGCTGGGAGAGACCCAGTACTTC.

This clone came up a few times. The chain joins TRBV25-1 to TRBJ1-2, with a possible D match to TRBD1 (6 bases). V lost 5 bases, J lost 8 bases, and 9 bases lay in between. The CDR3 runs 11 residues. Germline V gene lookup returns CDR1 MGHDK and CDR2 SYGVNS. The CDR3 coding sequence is TGTGCCAGCAGTACAGGGTACGGCTACACCTTC. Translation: CASSTGYGYTF.

CDR3 region: CASGWTGEDGYTF. The CDR3 DNA reads as TGTGCCAGCGGGTGGACAGGGGAAGATGGCTACACCTTC. This chain joins TRBV27 and TRBJ1-2, with 9 nucleotides matching TRBD1. CDR3 length: 13 residues. Germline V lookup: CDR1 MNHEY, CDR2 SMNVEV (reference sequence). V dropped 8 bases and J dropped 6; count of bases not matched to a gene: 7.

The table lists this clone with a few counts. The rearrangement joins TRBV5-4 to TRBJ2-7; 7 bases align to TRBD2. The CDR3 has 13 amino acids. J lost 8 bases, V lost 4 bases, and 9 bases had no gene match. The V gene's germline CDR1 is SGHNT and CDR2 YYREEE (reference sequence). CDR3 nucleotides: TGTGCCAGCAGCGGGCGGGGGAGCACTCAGCAGTACTTC. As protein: CASSGRGSTQQYF.

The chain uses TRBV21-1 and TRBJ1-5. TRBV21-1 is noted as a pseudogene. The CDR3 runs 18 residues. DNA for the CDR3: TGTGCCAGACTCTCGCAGGGAGGGCCACTAGGTAGGGATCAGCCCCAGCATTTT. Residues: CARLSQGGPLGRDQPQHF.

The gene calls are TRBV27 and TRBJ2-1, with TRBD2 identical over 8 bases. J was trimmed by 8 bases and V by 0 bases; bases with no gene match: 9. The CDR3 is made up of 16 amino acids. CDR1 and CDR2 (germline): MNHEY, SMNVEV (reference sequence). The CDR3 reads CASSLSTLRGGDEQFF. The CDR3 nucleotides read TGTGCCAGCAGTTTATCAACATTACGGGGGGGCGATGAGCAGTTCTTC.

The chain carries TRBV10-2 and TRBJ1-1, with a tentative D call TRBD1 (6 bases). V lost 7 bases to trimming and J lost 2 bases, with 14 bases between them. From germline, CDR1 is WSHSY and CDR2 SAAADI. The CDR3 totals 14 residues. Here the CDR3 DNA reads TGCGCCAGCAACAGGGTCTGGCTTAACACTGAAGCTTTCTTT. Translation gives CASNRVWLNTEAFF.

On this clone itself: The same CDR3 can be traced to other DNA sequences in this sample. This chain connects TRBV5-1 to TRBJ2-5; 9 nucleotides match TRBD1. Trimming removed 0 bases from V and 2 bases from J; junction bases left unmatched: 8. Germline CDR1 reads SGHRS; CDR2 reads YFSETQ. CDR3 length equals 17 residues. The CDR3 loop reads CASSLGGQGLKQETQYF. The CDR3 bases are TGCGCCAGCAGCTTGGGAGGACAGGGGTTGAAACAAGAGACCCAGTACTTC.